These 10 T cell receptor beta chains were all obtained from the same sample, sequenced in a study of OX40 agonist ivuxolimab in advanced cancers. TCRdb's table, derived via immunoSEQ multiplex PCR, lists solely in-frame clones and lacks some. The table has 15,000 to 25,000 clones, 80% to 90% seen once. Here the sequenced sample was CD4+ or CD8+ T cells sorted from blood, taken in a trial of the OX40 agonist ivuxolimab. All receptors derive from an adult with an advanced solid tumor such as melanoma, head and neck, liver or kidney cancer.

J is TRBJ1-1 and V is TRBV2; D remains ambiguous. Between the trimmed V and J ends, which lost 8 bases and 4 bases, there was a span of 11 bases. The CDR3 length is 12 residues. Germline CDR1 and CDR2: SNHLY and FYNNEI. The CDR3 loop is CASRWMGTEAFF. In nucleotides, the CDR3 is TGTGCCAGCCGGTGGATGGGCACTGAAGCTTTCTTT.

This clone has a single count. This chain connects TRBV30 to TRBJ2-1; 9 bases fit TRBD2. This CDR3 contains 13 residues. V lost 7 bases to trimming and J lost 3 bases; unmatched junction nucleotides: 4. CDR1 is GTSNPN, CDR2 SVGIG, per germline (reference sequence). The CDR3 DNA reads as TGTGCCTCGTCTAGCGGGGACTACAATGAGCAGTTCTTC. This codes for CASSSGDYNEQFF.

The chain combines TRBV7-8 with TRBJ2-7; TRBD1 matches at 9 bases. The CDR3 totals 17 residues. Germline V lookup: CDR1 SGHVS, CDR2 FQNEAQ. J gave up 0 bases and V 5 bases, and 11 bases lay outside the gene matches. For the CDR3, the DNA is TGTGCCAGCAGCCATTCGCGGGACAGGGAGAGCTCCTACGAGCAGTACTTC. It codes for CASSHSRDRESSYEQYF.

The V gene is TRBV19, the J gene TRBJ1-3; D is unresolved. Germline values: CDR1 LNHDA, CDR2 SQIVND (reference sequence). CDR3 length equals 12 residues. V was trimmed by 5 bases and J by 2 bases, leaving 4 bases between them. The CDR3 here is CASSGTGNTIYF. The CDR3 bases are TGTGCCAGTAGTGGGACTGGAAACACCATATATTTT.

The V call is TRBV19, the J call TRBJ1-5, with 9 bases lining up with TRBD1. V lost 11 bases, J lost 0 bases, and 8 bases stayed unmatched. This CDR3 is 15 amino acids long. Per the germline V gene, CDR1 is LNHDA and CDR2 is SQIVND (reference sequence). This CDR3 is CAGRRTGASNQPQHF. Written as DNA, the CDR3 is TGTGCCGGAAGGAGGACAGGGGCTAGCAATCAGCCCCAGCATTTT.

V gene TRBV15 combines with J gene TRBJ2-1; 9 bases are shared with TRBD2. The V segment lost 5 bases and the J segment 5 bases; nucleotides outside the gene matches: 10. Germline V CDR1 and CDR2: LNHNV, YYDKDF (reference sequence). This CDR3 is 16 amino acids long. The CDR3: CATSRGTGTSHNEQFF. As DNA, the CDR3 is TGTGCCACCAGCCGCGGTACCGGGACTAGCCACAATGAGCAGTTCTTC.

This rearrangement joins TRBV5-6 to TRBJ2-2; no firm D call. V lost 2 bases, J lost 8 bases, and 16 bases lay in between. CDR1 and CDR2 (germline): SGHDT, YYEEEE. The CDR3 totals 15 residues. The CDR3 protein is CASSLSIAEVGELFF. The CDR3 DNA is TGTGCCAGCAGCTTATCTATTGCGGAAGTTGGGGAGCTGTTTTTT.

This clone has just a few counts. V gene TRBV7-9 combines with J gene TRBJ1-2; D might be TRBD1 (6 bases). Germline loops: CDR1 SEHNR, CDR2 FQNEAQ (reference sequence). CDR3 length: 12 residues. V lost 6 bases to trimming and J lost 5 bases, with 10 bases between them. CDR3 DNA: TGTGCCAGCAGGGACAGAGATTATGGCTACACCTTC. This encodes CASRDRDYGYTF.

This rearrangement joins TRBV7-9 to TRBJ2-1; TRBD2 might be the D (6 bases). Trimming took 2 bases from V and 2 from J, leaving 13 bases between them. Germline values: CDR1 SEHNR, CDR2 FQNEAQ (reference sequence). The length of the CDR3 is 16 residues. This chain's CDR3 is CASSLRSGLTYNEQFF. In nucleotides, the CDR3 is TGTGCCAGCAGCTTAAGGAGCGGGCTCACCTACAATGAGCAGTTCTTC. The whole variable domain, remainder taken from reference TRBV7-9 and TRBJ2-1, is DTGVSQNPRHKITKRGQNVTFRCDPISEHNRLYWYRQTLGQGPEFLTYFQNEAQLEKSRLLSDRFSAERPKGSFSTLEIQRTEQGDSAMYLCASSLRSGLTYNEQFFGPGTRLTVL.

J is TRBJ2-2 and V is TRBV7-8, with 9 bases that match TRBD1. In germline, CDR1 is SGHVS, CDR2 FQNEAQ. The junction had 4 bases not matched to a gene; V was cut back by 1 base and J by 7 bases. The CDR3 spans 15 residues. CDR3 loop: CASSLEGQGHGELFF. Here the CDR3 DNA reads TGTGCCAGCAGCTTAGAGGGACAGGGACACGGGGAGCTGTTTTTT. The whole variable domain, remainder taken from reference TRBV7-8 and TRBJ2-2, is GAGVSQSPRYKVAKRGQDVALRCDPISGHVSLFWYQQALGQGPEFLTYFQNEAQLDKSGLPSDRFFAERPEGSVSTLKIQRTQQEDSAVYLCASSLEGQGHGELFFGEGSRLTVL.